One TCR beta chain is described in this entry. Its antigen is currently unknown. Germline V gene sequence: CDR1 KGHDR, CDR2 SFDVKD. The CDR3 has 14 amino acids. Trimming took off 0 bases at V and 6 bases at J, with 8 bases between the two ends. This sample is part of a study of T cell repertoires in cytomegalovirus infection. Across the study: As its CMV epitopes, the study selected recently identified HLA-C-restricted and well-studied HLA-B-restricted targets. Indicated by public TCR beta signatures were CMV infection and matching HLA type. The study, taken as a whole, reports: Totalled public TCR beta family frequency picked out people who carried CMV plus the relevant HLA.

One entry per CDR3 protein, called by TCRdb with MiXCR from the reads. The data show roughly 700,000 distinct CDR3 sequences, around 31% seen once. The genes are TRBV24-1 and TRBJ2-1, with a weak D call TRBD1 (5 bases). The clonotype was recovered from a human donor in good health (CMV status not recorded). Some clones in this sample may be carry-over from other donors' samples. The sample here was cultured PBMCs, taken from culture after CMV antigen stimulation. The CDR3 loop is CATSDLGRANEQFF. CDR3 sequence (DNA): TGTGCCACCAGTGATTTGGGCAGGGCCAATGAGCAGTTCTTC.